Sequencing of this T cell receptor beta chain was carried out in a study of cytotoxic CD8 clonotypes in ibrutinib-treated CLL. Study overall: Investigators reported some 24 partial and 2 complete responses; after median roughly 63 months, roughly 14 patients remained remitted and 12 progressed.

Only in-frame clones appear in the TCRdb table, and some are missing; sequencing was by immunoSEQ multiplex PCR. The sample holds 200,000 to 250,000 clones, roughly 65% seen once. Germline assignment: CDR1 SEHNR and CDR2 FQNEAQ (reference sequence). This CDR3 spans 14 amino acids. V lost 3 bases to trimming and J lost 1 base; unmatched junction nucleotides: 1. This sequence originates from a human donor with chronic lymphocytic leukemia. Sample: PBMCs, taken after 12 months of ibrutinib treatment. This chain connects TRBV7-9 to TRBJ1-1, with 8 bases that match TRBD1. CDR3 DNA sequence: TGTGCCAGCAGCTTTGGACAGGGGAACACTGAAGCTTTCTTT. Translating it yields CASSFGQGNTEAFF.